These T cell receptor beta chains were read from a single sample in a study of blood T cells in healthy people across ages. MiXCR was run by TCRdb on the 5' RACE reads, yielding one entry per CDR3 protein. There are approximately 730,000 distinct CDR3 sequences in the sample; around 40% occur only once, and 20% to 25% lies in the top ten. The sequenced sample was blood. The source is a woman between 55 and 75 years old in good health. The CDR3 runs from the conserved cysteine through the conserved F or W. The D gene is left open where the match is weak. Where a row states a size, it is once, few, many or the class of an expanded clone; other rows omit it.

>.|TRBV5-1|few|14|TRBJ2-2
CASRRTTNTGELFF
TGCGCCAGCCGCCGCACAACGAACACCGGGGAGCTGTTTTTT
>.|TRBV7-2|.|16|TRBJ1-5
CASSLVGGGVNQPQHF
TGTGCCAGCAGCTTAGTAGGAGGCGGGGTCAATCAGCCCCAGCATTTT
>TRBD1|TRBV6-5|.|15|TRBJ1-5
CASNSGTGGHQPQHF
TGTGCCAGCAATTCCGGGACAGGGGGGCATCAGCCCCAGCATTTT
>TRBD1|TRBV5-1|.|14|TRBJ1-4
CASSLEDRAEKLFF
TGCGCCAGCAGCTTGGAGGACAGGGCTGAAAAACTGTTTTTT
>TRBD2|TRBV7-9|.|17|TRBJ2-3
CASSLVLAGGNTDTQYF
TGTGCCAGCAGCTTAGTGCTAGCGGGGGGGAACACAGATACGCAGTATTTT
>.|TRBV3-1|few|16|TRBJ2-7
CASSQVVAAASYEQYF
TGTGCCAGCAGCCAAGTGGTGGCGGCCGCGTCCTACGAGCAGTACTTC
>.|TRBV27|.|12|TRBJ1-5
CASSSIDQPQHF
TGTGCCAGCAGTTCCATTGATCAGCCCCAGCATTTT
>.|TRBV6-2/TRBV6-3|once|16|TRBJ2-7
CASSYSNGPPRNEQYF
TGTGCCAGCAGTTACTCGAACGGGCCTCCCAGGAACGAGCAGTACTTC
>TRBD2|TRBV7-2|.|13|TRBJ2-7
CAGSSSGSYEQYF
TGTGCCGGCAGCTCCAGCGGGAGCTACGAGCAGTACTTC
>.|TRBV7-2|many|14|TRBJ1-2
CASSLAGTEDGYTF
TGTGCCAGCAGCTTAGCCGGGACGGAAGATGGCTACACCTTC
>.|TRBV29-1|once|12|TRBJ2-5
CSRRDGNNEQYF
TGCAGCCGCCGGGACGGTAACAATGAGCAGTACTTC
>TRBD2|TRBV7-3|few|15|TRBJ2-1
CASSAVLAGGAQQFF
TGTGCCAGCAGTGCAGTCCTAGCGGGGGGGGCTCAGCAGTTCTTC